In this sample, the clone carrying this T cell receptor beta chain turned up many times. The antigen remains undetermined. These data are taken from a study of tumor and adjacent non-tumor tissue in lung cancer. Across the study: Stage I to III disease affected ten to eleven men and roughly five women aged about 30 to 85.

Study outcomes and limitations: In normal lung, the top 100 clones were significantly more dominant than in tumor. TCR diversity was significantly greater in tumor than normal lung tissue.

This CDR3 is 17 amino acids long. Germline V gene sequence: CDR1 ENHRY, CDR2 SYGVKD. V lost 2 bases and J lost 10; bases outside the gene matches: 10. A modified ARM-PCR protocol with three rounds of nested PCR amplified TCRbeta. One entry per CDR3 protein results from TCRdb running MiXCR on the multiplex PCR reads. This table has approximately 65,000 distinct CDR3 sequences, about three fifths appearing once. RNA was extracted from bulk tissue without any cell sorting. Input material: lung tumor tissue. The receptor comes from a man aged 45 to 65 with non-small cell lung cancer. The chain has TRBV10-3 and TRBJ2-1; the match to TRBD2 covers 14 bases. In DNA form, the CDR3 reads TGTGCCATCAGTGAGAGTAAGACTAGCGGGAGGGCCTGGGAGCAGTTCTTC. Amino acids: CAISESKTSGRAWEQFF.